This T cell receptor beta chain was captured in a study of T cells in Graves' hyperthyroidism and ophthalmopathy. Study-wide results and caveats: Most clonotypes that expanded in the thyroid above 0.001 also showed up in blood.

On this clonotype itself: Antigen: not known.

The investigators amplified TCR beta CDR3 regions from RNA transcripts. The TCR CDR3 first-round RT-PCR relied on the HTBI primer set. TCRdb ran MiXCR on the multiplex PCR reads and lists one entry per CDR3 protein. The sample consists of about 740,000 distinct CDR3 sequences, 12% to 15% of them appearing once. Germline V gives CDR1 SEHNR, CDR2 FQNEAQ (reference sequence). V was pared by 2 bases and J by 7 bases, with 12 bases between. There are 14 residues in the CDR3. The sequenced material came from blood. The chain is built from TRBV7-9 and TRBJ2-4, with D hard to call. This clonotype was sampled from a young woman with Graves' hyperthyroidism. The CDR3 DNA is TGTGCCAGCAGCTTACAATCCCCTGGGAACATTCAGTACTTC. It is translated as CASSLQSPGNIQYF.